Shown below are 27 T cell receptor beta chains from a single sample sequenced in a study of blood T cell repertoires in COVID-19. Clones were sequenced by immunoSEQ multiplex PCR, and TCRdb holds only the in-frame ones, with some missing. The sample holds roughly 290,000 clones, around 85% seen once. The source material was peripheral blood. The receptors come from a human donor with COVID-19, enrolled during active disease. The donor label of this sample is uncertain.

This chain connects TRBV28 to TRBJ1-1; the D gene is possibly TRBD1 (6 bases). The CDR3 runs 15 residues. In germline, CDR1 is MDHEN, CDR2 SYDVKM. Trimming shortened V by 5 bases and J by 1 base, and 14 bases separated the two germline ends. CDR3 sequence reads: CASSQLGGRNTEAFF. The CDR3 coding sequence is TGTGCCAGCAGTCAATTAGGGGGTCGGAACACTGAAGCTTTCTTT.

CDR3 in amino acids: CASSFAPGAGGNTIYF. The CDR3, as DNA: TGTGCCAGTAGTTTCGCCCCAGGGGCAGGAGGAAACACCATATATTTT. The J gene is TRBJ1-3, the V gene TRBV19; possible D gene TRBD1, 6 bases. CDR1 is LNHDA, CDR2 SQIVND, per germline (reference sequence). The CDR3 contains 16 residues. V was shortened by 5 bases and J by 4 bases, with 18 bases between the two germline ends.

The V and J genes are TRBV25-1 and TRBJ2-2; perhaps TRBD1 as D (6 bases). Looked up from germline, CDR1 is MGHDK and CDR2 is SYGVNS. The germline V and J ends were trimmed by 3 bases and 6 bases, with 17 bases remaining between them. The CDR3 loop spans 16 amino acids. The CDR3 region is CASSEHPAPGAGELFF. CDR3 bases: TGTGCCAGCAGTGAGCATCCGGCCCCAGGGGCCGGGGAGCTGTTTTTT.

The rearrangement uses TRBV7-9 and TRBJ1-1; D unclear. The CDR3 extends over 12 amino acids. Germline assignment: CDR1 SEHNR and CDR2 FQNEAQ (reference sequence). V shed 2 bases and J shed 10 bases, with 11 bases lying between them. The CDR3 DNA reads TGTGCCAGCAGCTTAAATGAGCGTGCAGCTTTCTTT. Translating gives CASSLNERAAFF.

Here the CDR3 DNA reads TGTGCCAGCAGTGAAGTCCGCAGAAAGGGGGCAAGGAATGGAAACACCATATATTTT. Translation: CASSEVRRKGARNGNTIYF. V gene TRBV6-1 combines with J gene TRBJ1-3, with 7 bases lining up with TRBD1. This CDR3 is built from 19 residues. V trimming: 1 base; J trimming: 3 bases; junction bases outside the gene matches: 15. CDR1 MNHNS and CDR2 SASEGT come from the germline V gene.

The CDR3 DNA sequence: TGTGCCAGCAGCCTAAATAGAGTCTCCTACGAGCAGTACTTC. Amino acid sequence: CASSLNRVSYEQYF. J is TRBJ2-7 and V is TRBV11-2, with D uncertain. This CDR3 is built from 14 residues. With 5 bases removed from V and 0 bases from J, the gap between germline ends came to 11 bases. The germline V gene encodes CDR1 SGHAT and CDR2 FQNNGV. The full variable domain, completed using reference TRBV11-2 and TRBJ2-7, is EAGVAQSPRYKIIEKRQSVAFWCNPISGHATLYWYQQILGQGPKLLIQFQNNGVVDDSQLPKDRFSAERLKGVDSTLKIQPAKLEDSAVYLCASSLNRVSYEQYFGPGTRLTVT.

The CDR3 protein is CASRYRVNMNTEAFF. CDR3 DNA sequence: TGTGCCAGCAGGTACAGGGTGAATATGAACACTGAAGCTTTCTTT. V and J are TRBV11-2 and TRBJ1-1, with D perhaps matching TRBD1 (6 bases). V was cut by 6 bases and J by 0 bases, with 14 bases left in between. Per the germline V gene, CDR1 is SGHAT and CDR2 is FQNNGV. The CDR3 covers 15 residues.

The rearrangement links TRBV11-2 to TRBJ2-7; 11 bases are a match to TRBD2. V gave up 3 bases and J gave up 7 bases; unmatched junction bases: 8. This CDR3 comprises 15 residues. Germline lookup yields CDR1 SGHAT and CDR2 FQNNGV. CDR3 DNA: TGTGCCAGCAGCTTTGTACTAGCGGGAGTCGGGGAGCAGTACTTC. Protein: CASSFVLAGVGEQYF.

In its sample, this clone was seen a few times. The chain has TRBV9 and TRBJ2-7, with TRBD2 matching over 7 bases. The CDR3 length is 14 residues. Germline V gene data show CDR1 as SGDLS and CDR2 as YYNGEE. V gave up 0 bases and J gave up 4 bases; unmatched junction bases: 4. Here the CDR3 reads CASSVAGGPYEQYF. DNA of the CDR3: TGTGCCAGCAGCGTAGCGGGAGGCCCTTACGAGCAGTACTTC. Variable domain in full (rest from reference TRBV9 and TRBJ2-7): DSGVTQTPKHLITATGQRVTLRCSPRSGDLSVYWYQQSLDQGLQFLIQYYNGEERAKGNILERFSAQQFPDLHSELNLSSLELGDSALYFCASSVAGGPYEQYFGPGTRLTVT.

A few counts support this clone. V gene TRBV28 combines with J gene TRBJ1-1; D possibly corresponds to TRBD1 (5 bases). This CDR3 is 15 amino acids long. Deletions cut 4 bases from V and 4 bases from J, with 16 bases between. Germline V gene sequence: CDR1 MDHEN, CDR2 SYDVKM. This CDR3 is CASSSLWGRGTEAFF. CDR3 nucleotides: TGTGCCAGCAGTTCGCTGTGGGGGAGGGGCACTGAAGCTTTCTTT. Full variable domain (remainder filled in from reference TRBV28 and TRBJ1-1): DVKVTQSSRYLVKRTGEKVFLECVQDMDHENMFWYRQDPGLGLRLIYFSYDVKMKEKGDIPEGYSVSREKKERFSLILESASTNQTSMYLCASSSLWGRGTEAFFGQGTRLTVV.

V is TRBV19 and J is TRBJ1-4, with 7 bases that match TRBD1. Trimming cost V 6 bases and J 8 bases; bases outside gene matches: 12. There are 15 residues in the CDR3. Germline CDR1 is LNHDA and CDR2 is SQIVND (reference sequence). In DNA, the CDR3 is TGTGCCAGTAGGAATGGGAGGCAGGGGGACGAAAAACTGTTTTTT. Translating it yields CASRNGRQGDEKLFF.

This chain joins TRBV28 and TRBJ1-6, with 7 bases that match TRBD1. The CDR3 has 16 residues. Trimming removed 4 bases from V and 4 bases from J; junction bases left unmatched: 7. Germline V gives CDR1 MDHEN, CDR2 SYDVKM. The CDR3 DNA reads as TGTGCCAGCAGTTACCACTCGACAGGGTATAATTCACCCCTCCACTTT. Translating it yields CASSYHSTGYNSPLHF.

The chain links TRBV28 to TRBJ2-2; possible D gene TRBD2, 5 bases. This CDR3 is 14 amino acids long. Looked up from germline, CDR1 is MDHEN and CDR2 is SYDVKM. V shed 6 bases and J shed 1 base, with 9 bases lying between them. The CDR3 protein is CASRVRENTGELFF. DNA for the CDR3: TGTGCCAGCAGGGTACGGGAGAACACCGGGGAGCTGTTTTTT. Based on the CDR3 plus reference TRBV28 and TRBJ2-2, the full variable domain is DVKVTQSSRYLVKRTGEKVFLECVQDMDHENMFWYRQDPGLGLRLIYFSYDVKMKEKGDIPEGYSVSREKKERFSLILESASTNQTSMYLCASRVRENTGELFFGEGSRLTVL.

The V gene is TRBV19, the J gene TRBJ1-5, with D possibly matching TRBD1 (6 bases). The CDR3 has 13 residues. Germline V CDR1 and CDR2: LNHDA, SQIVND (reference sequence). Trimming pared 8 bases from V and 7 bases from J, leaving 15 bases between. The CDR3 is CASHPSRGQPQHF. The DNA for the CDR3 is TGTGCCAGTCACCCGTCCAGGGGACAGCCCCAGCATTTT.

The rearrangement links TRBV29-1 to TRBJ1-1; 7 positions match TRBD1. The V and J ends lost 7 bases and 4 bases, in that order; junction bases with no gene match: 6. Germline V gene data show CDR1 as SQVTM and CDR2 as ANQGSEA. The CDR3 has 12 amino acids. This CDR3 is CSAADRVTEAFF. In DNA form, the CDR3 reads TGCAGCGCCGCCGACAGGGTCACTGAAGCTTTCTTT.

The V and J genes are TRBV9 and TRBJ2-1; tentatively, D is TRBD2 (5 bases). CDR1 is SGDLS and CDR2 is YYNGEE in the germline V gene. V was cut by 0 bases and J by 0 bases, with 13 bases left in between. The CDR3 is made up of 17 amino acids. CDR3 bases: TGTGCCAGCAGCGTAGACGGGCGCGGGTCCTCCTACAATGAGCAGTTCTTC. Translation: CASSVDGRGSSYNEQFF.

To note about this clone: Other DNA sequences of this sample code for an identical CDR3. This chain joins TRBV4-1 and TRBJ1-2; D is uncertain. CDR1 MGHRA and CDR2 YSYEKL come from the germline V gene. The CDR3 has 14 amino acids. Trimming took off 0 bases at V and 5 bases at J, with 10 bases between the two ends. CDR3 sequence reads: CASSQEVRSYGYTF. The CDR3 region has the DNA TGCGCCAGCAGCCAAGAGGTGAGGAGTTATGGCTACACCTTC.

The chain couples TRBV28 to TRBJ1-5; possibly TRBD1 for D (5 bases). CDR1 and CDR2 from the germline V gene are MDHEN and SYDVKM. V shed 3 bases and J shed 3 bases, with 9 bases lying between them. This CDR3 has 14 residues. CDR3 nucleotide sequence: TGTGCCAGCAGTTTGGGGCAGGTCAATCAGCCCCAGCATTTT. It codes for CASSLGQVNQPQHF.

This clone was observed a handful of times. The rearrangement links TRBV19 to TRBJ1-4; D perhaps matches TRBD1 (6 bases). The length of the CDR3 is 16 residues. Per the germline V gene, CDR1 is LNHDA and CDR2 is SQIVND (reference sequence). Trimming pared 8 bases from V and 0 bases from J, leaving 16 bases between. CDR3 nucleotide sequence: TGTGCCAGTCAAGGCCCAGGGGAACCAACTAATGAAAAACTGTTTTTT. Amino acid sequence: CASQGPGEPTNEKLFF.

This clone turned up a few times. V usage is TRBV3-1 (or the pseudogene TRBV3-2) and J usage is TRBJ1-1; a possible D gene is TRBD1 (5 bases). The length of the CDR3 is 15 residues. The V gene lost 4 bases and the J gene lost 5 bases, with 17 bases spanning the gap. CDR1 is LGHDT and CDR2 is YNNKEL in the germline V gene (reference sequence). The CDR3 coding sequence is TGTGCCAGCAGCCCTCAAAATCGGGGGAGGACTGAAGCTTTCTTT. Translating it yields CASSPQNRGRTEAFF.

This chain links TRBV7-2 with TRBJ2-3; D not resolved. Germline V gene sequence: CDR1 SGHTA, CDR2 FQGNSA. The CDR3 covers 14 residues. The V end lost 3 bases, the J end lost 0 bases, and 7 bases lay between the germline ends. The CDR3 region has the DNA TGTGCCAGCAGCTTGCTAATTAGCACAGATACGCAGTATTTT. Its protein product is CASSLLISTDTQYF. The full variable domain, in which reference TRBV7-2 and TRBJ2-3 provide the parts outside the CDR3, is GAGVSQSPSNKVTEKGKDVELRCDPISGHTALYWYRQSLGQGLEFLIYFQGNSAPDKSGLPSDRFSAERTGGSVSTLTIQRTQQEDSAVYLCASSLLISTDTQYFGPGTRLTVL.

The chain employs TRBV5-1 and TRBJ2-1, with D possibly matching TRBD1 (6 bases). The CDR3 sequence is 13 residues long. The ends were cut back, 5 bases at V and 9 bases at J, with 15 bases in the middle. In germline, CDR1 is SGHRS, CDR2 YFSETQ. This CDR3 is CASSALRGGEQFF. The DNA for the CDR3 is TGCGCCAGCAGTGCTCTCCGAGGGGGTGAGCAGTTCTTC.

Here the CDR3 reads CASSEYPALAGAPDTQYF. The CDR3, as DNA: TGTGCCAGCAGTGAATATCCGGCTCTAGCGGGGGCCCCAGATACGCAGTATTTT. The genes are TRBV6-1 and TRBJ2-3, with 10 positions matching TRBD2. Germline lookup yields CDR1 MNHNS and CDR2 SASEGT. The CDR3 consists of 18 residues. Unmatched junction bases numbered 12, after V lost 2 bases and J lost 4 bases.

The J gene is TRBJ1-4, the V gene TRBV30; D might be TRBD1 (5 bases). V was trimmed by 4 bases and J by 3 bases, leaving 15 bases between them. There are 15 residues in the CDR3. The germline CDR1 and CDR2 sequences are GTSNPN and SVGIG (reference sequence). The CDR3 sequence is CAWTSQGLPNEKLFF. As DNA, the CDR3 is TGTGCCTGGACCTCCCAGGGACTGCCTAATGAAAAACTGTTTTTT.

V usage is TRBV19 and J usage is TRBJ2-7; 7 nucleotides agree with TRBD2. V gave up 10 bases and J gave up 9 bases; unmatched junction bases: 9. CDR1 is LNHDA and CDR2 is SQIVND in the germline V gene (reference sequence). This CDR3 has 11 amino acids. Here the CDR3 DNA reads TGTGCCACCGGGGAGGGACTCGTGCAGTACTTC. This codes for CATGEGLVQYF.

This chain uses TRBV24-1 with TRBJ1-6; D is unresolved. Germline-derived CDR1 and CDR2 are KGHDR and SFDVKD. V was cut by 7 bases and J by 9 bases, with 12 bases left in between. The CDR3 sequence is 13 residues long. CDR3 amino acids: CATSGVEGSPLHF. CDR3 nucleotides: TGTGCCACCAGCGGAGTAGAGGGTTCACCCCTCCACTTT.

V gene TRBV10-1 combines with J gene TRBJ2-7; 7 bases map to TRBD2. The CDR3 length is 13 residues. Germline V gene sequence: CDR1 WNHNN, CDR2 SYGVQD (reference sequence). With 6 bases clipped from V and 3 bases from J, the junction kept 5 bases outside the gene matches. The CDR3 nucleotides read TGCGCCAGCAGCGCCAGCGGGAACTACGAGCAGTACTTC. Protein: CASSASGNYEQYF.